Listed here are 3 T cell receptor beta chains from one sample, sequenced in a study of cytomegalovirus exposure and HLA in healthy donors. Amplification used 60 Vbeta primers and 13 Jbeta primers. Assay: immunoSEQ multiplex PCR; the TCRdb copy retains only in-frame clones and omits some. The sample contains approximately 170,000 clones, approximately 77% of which appear only once. Sequenced: PBMCs. The origin of the receptors is a male donor in good health and CMV-seropositive.

The chain is built from TRBV29-1 and TRBJ2-1, with no clear D. V was trimmed by 4 bases and J by 6 bases, leaving 10 bases between them. CDR1 SQVTM and CDR2 ANQGSEA come from the germline V gene. The CDR3 is made up of 12 amino acids. The CDR3 region has the DNA TGCAGCGTTGGGGCAGGCCTCAATGAGCAGTTCTTC. As protein: CSVGAGLNEQFF.

The chain uses TRBV4-1 and TRBJ1-2, with D maybe TRBD1 (6 bases). This CDR3 spans 18 amino acids. Germline V gene lookup returns CDR1 MGHRA and CDR2 YSYEKL. Trimming took 0 bases from V and 0 from J, leaving 17 bases between them. CDR3 sequence reads: CASSQDEGEPFSNYGYTF. The CDR3 DNA follows: TGCGCCAGCAGCCAAGATGAGGGGGAACCTTTTTCTAACTATGGCTACACCTTC.

The CDR3 DNA sequence: TGTGCCAGCAGCGTTGGGACTAGCGGGGTGACAGATACGCAGTATTTT. Its protein is CASSVGTSGVTDTQYF. The chain combines TRBV9 with TRBJ2-3, with 13 positions matching TRBD2. The CDR3 has 16 residues. In germline, CDR1 is SGDLS, CDR2 YYNGEE. V dropped 2 bases and J dropped 3; count of bases not matched to a gene: 3.